One and the same sample provided the 7 T cell receptor beta chains below, sequenced in a study of shared clonotypes between healthy human individuals. The assay was immunoSEQ multiplex PCR, and TCRdb's table has in-frame clones only and misses some. The sample holds 740,000 or so clones, 55% to 85% seen once. Sequencing was carried out using memory CD4+ T cells sorted from blood. Subset given: CD45RA-negative fraction. The source of these receptors is a woman in her twenties or thirties in good health.

The rearrangement joins TRBV6-1 to TRBJ2-2, with D possibly matching TRBD2 (6 bases). The germline gives CDR1 MNHNS, CDR2 SASEGT. V shed 7 bases and J shed 0 bases, with 12 bases lying between them. CDR3 length: 15 residues. CDR3 protein: CASIPGSANTGELFF. The CDR3 DNA follows: TGTGCCAGCATCCCCGGGAGCGCGAACACCGGGGAGCTGTTTTTT.

V gene TRBV18 combines with J gene TRBJ1-5; 8 nucleotides match TRBD1. The V segment lost 2 bases and the J segment 3 bases; nucleotides outside the gene matches: 9. Germline CDR1 reads KGHSH; CDR2 reads LQKENI. The CDR3 spans 17 residues. CDR3 in amino acids: CASSPGTGARYNQPQHF. CDR3 bases: TGTGCCAGCTCACCAGGGACAGGCGCTCGCTACAATCAGCCCCAGCATTTT.

This chain links TRBV7-2 with TRBJ2-2; D is unresolved. With 5 bases removed from V and 5 bases from J, the gap between germline ends came to 6 bases. This CDR3 contains 12 residues. Germline V gene data show CDR1 as SGHTA and CDR2 as FQGNSA. CDR3 loop: CASSQGTGELFF. In DNA form, the CDR3 reads TGTGCCAGCAGCCAAGGAACCGGGGAGCTGTTTTTT.

This chain joins TRBV5-1 and TRBJ2-3, with 8 nucleotides matching TRBD2. Germline-derived CDR1 and CDR2 are SGHRS and YFSETQ. This CDR3 has 18 amino acids. The V segment lost 4 bases and the J segment 1 base; nucleotides outside the gene matches: 14. CDR3 residues: CASSLHGLAVAGTDTQYF. The CDR3 region has the DNA TGCGCCAGCAGCCTCCACGGACTAGCCGTGGCCGGCACAGATACGCAGTATTTT.

The chain combines TRBV6-5 with TRBJ1-1; the D is unclear. The CDR3 length is 12 residues. CDR1 MNHEY and CDR2 SVGAGI come from the germline V gene. The germline V and J ends were trimmed by 2 bases and 6 bases, with 7 bases remaining between them. The CDR3 region is CASSYPRAEAFF. As DNA, the CDR3 is TGTGCCAGCAGTTACCCCCGGGCTGAAGCTTTCTTT.

V gene TRBV5-1 combines with J gene TRBJ2-1; either TRBD1 or TRBD2 may fit D (5 bases each). The CDR3 contains 14 residues. The V end lost 3 bases, the J end lost 6 bases, and 13 bases lay between the germline ends. Per the germline V gene, CDR1 is SGHRS and CDR2 is YFSETQ. CDR3 loop: CASSWGPGSNEQFF. CDR3 bases: TGCGCCAGCAGCTGGGGCCCGGGGAGCAATGAGCAGTTCTTC.

The rearrangement uses TRBV28 and TRBJ1-5; maybe TRBD1 (5 bases). The CDR3 loop spans 13 amino acids. Trimming shortened V by 10 bases and J by 4 bases, and 14 bases separated the two germline ends. CDR1 and CDR2 (germline): MDHEN, SYDVKM. The chain's CDR3 is CAILKQENQPQHF. The CDR3 coding sequence is TGTGCCATCCTGAAACAGGAAAATCAGCCCCAGCATTTT.